This TCR beta chain appears in the sequencing data of a study of blood T cell repertoires in COVID-19. About the study: T cells, B-cell-depleted T cells, or PBMCs provided the cDNA or gDNA that served as material.

This clone was detected a few times. Original data processing: Reference gene primer amplification yielded estimated nucleated cell counts. Profiled with immunoSEQ multiplex PCR; TCRdb holds only in-frame clones, not every one. Clone size and V and J calls were adopted from that table, with D and trimming inferred from the DNA. The table lists roughly 50,000 clones, about four fifths of them singletons. This CDR3 contains 16 residues. Germline V lookup: CDR1 SGHDN, CDR2 FVKESK. The V and J ends lost 8 bases and 4 bases, in that order; junction bases with no gene match: 12. This chain connects TRBV14 to TRBJ1-5, with 9 bases identical to TRBD1. The clonotype comes from a man aged 35 to 55 with acute or convalescent COVID-19. Input material: peripheral blood. The CDR3 spells CASSLKGQGVNQPQHF. The CDR3, as DNA: TGTGCCAGCTCCTTAAAGGGACAGGGTGTAAATCAGCCCCAGCATTTT.